These T cell receptor beta chains were read from a single sample in a study. TCRdb fed the RT-PCR reads into MiXCR, producing one record per CDR3 protein. The repertoire holds about 680,000 distinct CDR3 sequences, with approximately 14% as singletons. The sample consisted of memory CD4+ T cells from blood. Receptors were obtained from a female donor in good health, serving as a healthy control. The CDR3 runs from the conserved cysteine through the conserved F or W. D genes are given only for firm matches. Clone size is stated in some rows and not others, as once, few, many or a class when expanded.

d_call	v_call	clone_size	j_call	cdr3_aa	cdr3_nt
NA	TRBV7-8	few	TRBJ2-5	CASSLVTGSRGLPQYF	TGTGCCAGCAGCTTAGTAACCGGGAGCCGGGGGTTGCCCCAGTACTTC
NA	TRBV27	few	TRBJ2-2	CASRMGLAEYTGELFF	TGTGCCAGCCGCATGGGGTTAGCGGAGTACACCGGGGAGCTGTTTTTT
TRBD1	TRBV12-3/TRBV12-4	NA	TRBJ2-7	CASSLRDRGIGEQYF	TGTGCCAGCAGTTTAAGGGACAGGGGAATAGGCGAGCAGTACTTC
NA	TRBV6-2/TRBV6-3	NA	TRBJ1-2	CASRYGRANYGYTF	TGTGCCAGCAGGTACGGGAGGGCCAACTATGGCTACACCTTC
NA	TRBV20-1	few	TRBJ2-3	CSAGNSRTDTQYF	TGCAGTGCGGGGAACAGCCGCACAGATACGCAGTATTTT
NA	TRBV7-3	many	TRBJ2-7	CASSLMGVGSGSYEQYF	TGTGCCAGCAGCTTAATGGGGGTCGGGAGCGGGTCCTACGAGCAGTACTTC
TRBD1	TRBV20-1	many	TRBJ1-3	CSARPQGAGNTIYF	TGCAGTGCTAGGCCACAGGGGGCTGGAAACACCATATATTTT
TRBD1	TRBV7-2	NA	TRBJ1-4	CASSFQSGTGGSEKLFF	TGTGCCAGCAGCTTCCAATCAGGGACAGGGGGGAGCGAAAAACTGTTTTTT
TRBD1	TRBV24-1	NA	TRBJ2-1	CATQAWGQGYNEQFF	TGTGCCACCCAAGCCTGGGGACAGGGCTACAATGAGCAGTTCTTC
NA	TRBV11-2	many	TRBJ2-7	CASSLAAGAREQYF	TGTGCCAGCAGCTTAGCTGCGGGCGCTCGCGAGCAGTACTTC
NA	TRBV20-1	many	TRBJ2-7	CSATWGGNEQYF	TGCAGTGCTACCTGGGGGGGCAACGAGCAGTACTTC
TRBD2	TRBV20-1	NA	TRBJ2-5	CSARWAGGRETQYF	TGCAGTGCTAGGTGGGCGGGGGGGCGAGAGACCCAGTACTTC
NA	TRBV25-1	many	TRBJ1-6	CASRPPGGGNNSPLHF	TGTGCCAGCAGGCCCCCCGGGGGGGGAAATAATTCACCCCTCCACTTT
TRBD1	TRBV20-1	NA	TRBJ2-5	CSARGDGGTGEIGETQYF	TGCAGTGCTAGGGGTGATGGTGGGACAGGGGAAATCGGGGAGACCCAGTACTTC
NA	TRBV30	few	TRBJ1-3	CAWISGSRAFSGNTIYF	TGTGCCTGGATCAGCGGGTCGCGGGCTTTTTCTGGAAACACCATATATTTT
TRBD2	TRBV6-2/TRBV6-3	few	TRBJ2-7	CASSYSRGSYYEQYF	TGTGCCAGCAGTTACTCGCGCGGGAGTTACTACGAGCAGTACTTC
TRBD1	TRBV4-1	many	TRBJ2-5	CASTPERGRETQYF	TGCGCCAGCACCCCTGAGAGGGGGCGGGAGACCCAGTACTTC
NA	TRBV15	few	TRBJ1-5	CATSRGGDGNQPQHF	TGTGCCACCAGCAGAGGGGGGGACGGCAATCAGCCCCAGCATTTT
NA	TRBV12-3/TRBV12-4	few	TRBJ1-1	CASSLRQHTEAFF	TGTGCCAGCAGTTTAAGACAGCACACTGAAGCTTTCTTT
TRBD1	TRBV12-3/TRBV12-4	NA	TRBJ1-1	CASSVTGEFRSEAFF	TGTGCCAGCAGCGTGACAGGGGAGTTCCGTTCTGAAGCTTTCTTT
TRBD1	TRBV20-1	NA	TRBJ1-5	CSASLYPGQGRNQPQHF	TGCAGTGCTAGTCTCTATCCGGGACAGGGCCGCAATCAGCCCCAGCATTTT
NA	TRBV18	many	TRBJ1-1	CASSPPVNTEAFF	TGTGCCAGCAGCCCGCCCGTGAACACTGAAGCTTTCTTT
NA	TRBV15	few	TRBJ1-1	CATSRDRGVEAFF	TGTGCCACCAGCAGAGATCGGGGGGTTGAAGCTTTCTTT
NA	TRBV20-1	few	TRBJ1-5	CSAPLRGQPQHF	TGCAGTGCCCCCCTGAGGGGTCAGCCCCAGCATTTT